This T cell receptor (beta chain) was observed in a study of cytomegalovirus exposure and HLA in healthy donors. The study, taken as a whole, reports: As a later analysis showed, a missense DCLRE1C variant was linked to trimming of TCR beta V- and J-genes. According to a later analysis, most TCR beta chains associated with CMV appeared HLA-restricted. The classifier reportedly diagnosed cytomegalovirus status with high sensitivity and specificity. The study put 150 to 200 TCR beta chains on its list as cytomegalovirus-associated.

Vbeta (60) and Jbeta (13) primers were used in the PCR. The repertoire was sequenced with immunoSEQ multiplex PCR; TCRdb's copy has only in-frame clones and lacks some. Among some 150,000 clones, more than 70% were seen once, and the ten largest hold approximately 4.1%. Remarks on this clone: Its specificity is unknown.

This CDR3 spans 17 amino acids. The sample consisted of PBMCs. The TCR originated in a woman aged 45-65 years in good health and CMV-seropositive. V and J are TRBV21-1 and TRBJ2-2; TRBD2, the table's D call, was not compared with the DNA. TRBV21-1 is reported as a pseudogene. CDR3 sequence reads: CASPEAAAPGNTGELFF. The CDR3 DNA reads TGTGCCAGCCCCGAGGCCGCAGCTCCTGGGAACACCGGGGAGCTGTTTTTT.